These 17 T cell receptor beta chains were sequenced from one sample in a study of blood T cell repertoires in COVID-19. TCRdb's copy holds only in-frame clones and misses some; the assay was immunoSEQ multiplex PCR. The sample includes approximately 160,000 clones, approximately 80% of them seen just once. The sample consisted of PBMCs or T cells enriched from blood (not recorded which). The receptor source for this set is a woman between 45 and 60 years old who had recovered from COVID-19.

The CDR3 loop is CASSYSSAGSYGYTF. The DNA for the CDR3 is TGTGCCAGCAGTTACTCGTCCGCAGGATCTTATGGCTACACCTTC. The V call is TRBV6-5, the J call TRBJ1-2; D remains unclear. CDR1 MNHEY and CDR2 SVGAGI come from the germline V gene. The CDR3 runs 15 residues. V was cut by 0 bases and J by 5 bases, with 13 bases left in between.

The rearrangement joins TRBV25-1 to TRBJ2-5; 9 bases are a match to TRBD2. The CDR3 consists of 18 residues. The V and J ends lost 8 bases and 3 bases, in that order; junction bases with no gene match: 19. Germline CDR1 MGHDK, CDR2 SYGVNS. In DNA, the CDR3 is TGTGCCAGCGCCGGTCTTCAGGCCGGGCTAGCGGGGAAAGAGACCCAGTACTTC. Translating gives CASAGLQAGLAGKETQYF.

This chain connects TRBV4-2 to TRBJ2-3; D perhaps matches TRBD1 (6 bases). Germline assignment: CDR1 LGHNA and CDR2 YNFKEQ. V dropped 3 bases and J dropped 0 bases, with 7 bases sitting between them. The CDR3 totals 14 residues. CDR3 DNA sequence: TGTGCCAGCAGCCAGGACAGTAGCACAGATACGCAGTATTTT. Encoded protein: CASSQDSSTDTQYF.

V usage is TRBV12-3 or TRBV12-4 and J usage is TRBJ2-7; maybe TRBD1 (6 bases). CDR3 size: 13 residues. V was trimmed by 6 bases and J by 2 bases, leaving 11 bases between them. The CDR3, as DNA: TGTGCCAGCAGCAACAGGGTCCCCTACGAGCAGTACTTC. Residues: CASSNRVPYEQYF.

The rearrangement links TRBV7-8 to TRBJ2-2, with a possible D match to TRBD2 (6 bases). The V end was cut by 2 bases, the J end by 0 bases, with 16 bases between. The germline V gene has CDR1 SGHVS and CDR2 FQNEAQ. This CDR3 is 18 amino acids long. CDR3 residues: CASSLHRGLAANTGELFF. CDR3 DNA: TGTGCCAGCAGCTTACATCGTGGATTAGCGGCGAACACCGGGGAGCTGTTTTTT.

The J gene is TRBJ2-7, the V gene TRBV19; maybe TRBD2 (5 bases). The CDR3 spans 16 residues. V dropped 0 bases and J dropped 0 bases, with 12 bases sitting between them. The V gene's germline CDR1 is LNHDA and CDR2 SQIVND (reference sequence). The CDR3 here is CASSIERGPSSYEQYF. CDR3 in DNA: TGTGCCAGTAGTATAGAAAGAGGGCCAAGCTCCTACGAGCAGTACTTC.

This clone has more than one count but fewer than ten. The V call is TRBV18, the J call TRBJ1-1; 11 bases match TRBD1. This CDR3 is 14 amino acids long. Germline CDR1 and CDR2: KGHSH and LQKENI. V shed 4 bases and J 10 bases; nucleotides not matched to a gene: 8. CDR3 amino acids: CASSRSDRGLGAFF. The CDR3 coding sequence is TGTGCCAGCTCACGCTCGGACAGGGGGCTGGGAGCTTTCTTT.

The genes are TRBV7-8 and TRBJ1-3, with D tentatively TRBD1 (6 bases). CDR1 is SGHVS, CDR2 FQNEAQ, per germline. The CDR3 is made up of 19 amino acids. The V end lost 0 bases, the J end lost 0 bases, and 18 bases lay between the germline ends. In DNA form, the CDR3 reads TGTGCCAGCAGCTTAGCCCCACCTAACAGGGATAGCTCTGGAAACACCATATATTTT. Translation: CASSLAPPNRDSSGNTIYF.

The chain recombines TRBV7-2 with TRBJ2-1, with 7 bases that match TRBD2. The V segment lost 1 base and the J segment 7 bases; nucleotides outside the gene matches: 4. Germline CDR1 reads SGHTA; CDR2 reads FQGNSA. This CDR3 region has 14 residues. CDR3 sequence reads: CASSLGTGGNEQFF. In nucleotides, the CDR3 is TGTGCCAGCAGCTTAGGTACGGGGGGTAATGAGCAGTTCTTC.

The V call is TRBV5-4, the J call TRBJ1-4, with 9 bases identical to TRBD1. Germline values: CDR1 SGHNT, CDR2 YYREEE (reference sequence). Trimming took 4 bases from V and 7 from J; bases not matched to a gene: 8. The CDR3 consists of 15 residues. CDR3 protein: CASSQQGARFEKLFF. DNA of the CDR3: TGTGCCAGCAGCCAACAGGGGGCGCGCTTTGAAAAACTGTTTTTT.

The rearrangement joins TRBV27 to TRBJ1-1; D may be TRBD1 (6 bases). V lost 4 bases to trimming and J lost 9 bases, with 15 bases between them. This CDR3 comprises 13 residues. Germline CDR1 MNHEY, CDR2 SMNVEV (reference sequence). CDR3 protein: CASSSVDSLKAFF. The CDR3, as DNA: TGTGCCAGCAGTTCGGTGGACAGTTTAAAAGCTTTCTTT.

This clone was found a few times. CDR3 sequence: CASSQEARTSSYEQYF. In DNA form, the CDR3 reads TGCGCCAGCAGCCAAGAAGCCAGGACTAGCAGCTACGAGCAGTACTTC. This rearrangement joins TRBV4-1 to TRBJ2-7, with TRBD2 identical over 8 bases. The CDR3 contains 16 residues. Looked up from germline, CDR1 is MGHRA and CDR2 is YSYEKL. Germline trimming cut 0 bases from V and 3 bases from J; bases unmatched to any gene: 7.

V and J are TRBV25-1 and TRBJ1-4; no clear D. Germline V lookup: CDR1 MGHDK, CDR2 SYGVNS. This CDR3 is built from 14 residues. V was shortened by 3 bases and J by 3 bases, with 8 bases between the two germline ends. The CDR3 is CASSDSPANEKLFF. In nucleotides, the CDR3 is TGTGCCAGCAGTGATAGCCCGGCTAATGAAAAACTGTTTTTT.

The chain couples TRBV3-1 (or the pseudogene TRBV3-2) to TRBJ1-2; a weak D match, TRBD1 (6 bases). The germline V gene has CDR1 LGHDT and CDR2 YNNKEL (reference sequence). Trimming shortened V by 1 base and J by 8 bases, and 11 bases separated the two germline ends. The CDR3 runs 13 residues. The CDR3 spells CASSQVRGIGYTF. The CDR3 DNA follows: TGTGCCAGCAGCCAAGTCAGGGGCATCGGCTACACCTTC.

This chain joins TRBV18 and TRBJ1-4; D may be TRBD1 (6 bases). CDR3 length: 14 amino acids. V lost 1 base and J 6 bases, leaving 9 bases between the germline ends. Germline V CDR1 and CDR2: KGHSH, LQKENI. CDR3 residues: CASSPLGADEKLFF. The DNA of the CDR3 is TGTGCCAGCTCACCACTGGGGGCAGATGAAAAACTGTTTTTT.

This clone showed up just a few times. V and J are TRBV18 and TRBJ1-4; 7 nucleotides match TRBD1. V lost 6 bases and J lost 4; bases outside the gene matches: 8. This CDR3 region has 15 residues. Germline-derived CDR1 and CDR2 are KGHSH and LQKENI. Here the CDR3 DNA reads TGTGCCAGCTCCCTGGGCGGGACAGATAATGAAAAACTGTTTTTT. Its protein product is CASSLGGTDNEKLFF.

The chain links TRBV28 to TRBJ2-4; 8 nucleotides line up with TRBD2. Germline V gives CDR1 MDHEN, CDR2 SYDVKM. This CDR3 is built from 16 residues. V was clipped by 4 bases and J by 0 bases; unmatched bases: 5. CDR3 sequence: CASSYSAGAAKNIQYF. CDR3 nucleotide sequence: TGTGCCAGCAGTTACTCAGCGGGAGCAGCCAAAAACATTCAGTACTTC.